This TCR beta chain was retrieved from a study of response to subunit inactivated influenza vaccine. Study results and limitations: The authors offered the suggestion that each seasonal influenza vaccination recruits few new T cells.

This clonotype was observed a few times. The antigen is undetermined. The length of the CDR3 is 16 residues. Deletions cut 7 bases from V and 4 bases from J, with 22 bases between. TCRdb re-called the RT-PCR reads through MiXCR, storing one row per CDR3 protein. The sample carries about 620,000 distinct CDR3 sequences, 12% recorded once. This receptor was obtained from a man between 50 and 59 years old who received an inactivated influenza vaccine. The sample consisted of PBMCs from blood, taken on the day of vaccination. The chain is built from TRBV12-3 or TRBV12-4 and TRBJ1-2; D gene uncertain. The CDR3 DNA is TGTGCCAGCATTCCACCCGACGGACGGGTTCCCTATGGCTACACCTTC. Protein: CASIPPDGRVPYGYTF.